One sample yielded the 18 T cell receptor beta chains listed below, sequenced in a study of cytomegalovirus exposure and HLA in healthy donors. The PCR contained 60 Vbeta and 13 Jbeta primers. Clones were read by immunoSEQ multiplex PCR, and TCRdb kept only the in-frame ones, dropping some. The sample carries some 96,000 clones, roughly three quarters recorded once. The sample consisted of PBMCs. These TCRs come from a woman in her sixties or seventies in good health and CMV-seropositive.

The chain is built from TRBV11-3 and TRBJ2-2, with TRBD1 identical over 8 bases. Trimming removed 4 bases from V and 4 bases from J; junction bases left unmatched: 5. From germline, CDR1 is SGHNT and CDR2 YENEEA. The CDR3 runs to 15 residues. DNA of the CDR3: TGTGCCAGCAGCTCACAGGGGGTCGGCACCGGGGAGCTGTTTTTT. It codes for CASSSQGVGTGELFF.

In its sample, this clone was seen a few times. The CDR3 protein is CASSLSGNTEAFF. The CDR3 DNA reads as TGTGCCAGCAGCCTATCAGGTAACACTGAAGCTTTCTTT. The chain carries TRBV7-9 and TRBJ1-1; D not certain. Trimming stripped 5 bases from V and 2 bases from J, with 9 bases between. From germline, CDR1 is SEHNR and CDR2 FQNEAQ (reference sequence). The CDR3 is made up of 13 amino acids.

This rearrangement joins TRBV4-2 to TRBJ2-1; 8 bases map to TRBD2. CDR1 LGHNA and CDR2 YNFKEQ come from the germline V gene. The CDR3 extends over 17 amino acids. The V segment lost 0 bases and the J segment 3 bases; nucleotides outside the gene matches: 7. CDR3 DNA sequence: TGTGCCAGCAGCCAAGAGGACGGGAGGGGCCACTACAATGAGCAGTTCTTC. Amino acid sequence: CASSQEDGRGHYNEQFF.

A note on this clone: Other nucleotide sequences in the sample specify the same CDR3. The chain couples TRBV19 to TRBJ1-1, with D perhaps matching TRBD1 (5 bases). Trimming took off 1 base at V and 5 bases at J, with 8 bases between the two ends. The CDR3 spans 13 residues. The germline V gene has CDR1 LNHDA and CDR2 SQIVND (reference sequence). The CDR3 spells CASSIVSGTEAFF. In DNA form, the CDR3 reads TGTGCCAGTAGTATAGTGTCAGGGACTGAAGCTTTCTTT.

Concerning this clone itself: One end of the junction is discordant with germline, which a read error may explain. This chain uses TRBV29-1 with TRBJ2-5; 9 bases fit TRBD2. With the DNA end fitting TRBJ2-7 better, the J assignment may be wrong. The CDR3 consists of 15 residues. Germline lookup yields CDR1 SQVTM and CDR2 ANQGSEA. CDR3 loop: CSVEGSAGGTYEQYF. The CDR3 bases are TGCAGCGTGGAAGGGTCTGCGGGAGGGACCTACGAGCAGTACTTC.

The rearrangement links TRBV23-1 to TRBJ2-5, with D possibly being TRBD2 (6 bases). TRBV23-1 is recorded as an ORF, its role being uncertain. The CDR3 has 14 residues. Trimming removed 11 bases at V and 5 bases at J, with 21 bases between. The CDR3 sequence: CAGGGREGRETQYF. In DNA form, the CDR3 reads TGCGCCGGAGGAGGGCGCGAGGGTAGGGAGACCCAGTACTTC.

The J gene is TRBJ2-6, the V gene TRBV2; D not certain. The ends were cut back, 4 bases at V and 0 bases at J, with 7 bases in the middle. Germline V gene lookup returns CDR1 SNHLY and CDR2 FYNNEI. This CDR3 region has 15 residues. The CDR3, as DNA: TGTGCCAGCAGTGGGGCGTTCTCTGGGGCCAACGTCCTGACTTTC. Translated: CASSGAFSGANVLTF.

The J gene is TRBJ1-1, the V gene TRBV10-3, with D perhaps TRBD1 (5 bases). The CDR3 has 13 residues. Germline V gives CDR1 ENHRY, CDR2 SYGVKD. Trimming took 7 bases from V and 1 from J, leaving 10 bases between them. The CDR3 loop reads CAITGTGNTEAFF. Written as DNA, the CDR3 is TGTGCCATCACCGGAACAGGGAACACTGAAGCTTTCTTT.

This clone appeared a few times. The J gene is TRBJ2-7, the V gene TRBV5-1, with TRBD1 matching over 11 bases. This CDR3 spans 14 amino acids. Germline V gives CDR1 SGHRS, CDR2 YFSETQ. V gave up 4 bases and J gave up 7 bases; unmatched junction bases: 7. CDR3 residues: CASSTGQGEREQYF. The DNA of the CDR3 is TGCGCCAGCAGCACGGGACAGGGGGAAAGGGAGCAGTACTTC.

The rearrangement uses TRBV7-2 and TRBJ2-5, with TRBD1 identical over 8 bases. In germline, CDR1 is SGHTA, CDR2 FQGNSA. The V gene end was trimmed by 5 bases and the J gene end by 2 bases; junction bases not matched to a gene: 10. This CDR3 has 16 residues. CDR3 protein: CASSPRTGTGQETQYF. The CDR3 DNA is TGTGCCAGCAGCCCTCGGACAGGGACGGGGCAAGAGACCCAGTACTTC.

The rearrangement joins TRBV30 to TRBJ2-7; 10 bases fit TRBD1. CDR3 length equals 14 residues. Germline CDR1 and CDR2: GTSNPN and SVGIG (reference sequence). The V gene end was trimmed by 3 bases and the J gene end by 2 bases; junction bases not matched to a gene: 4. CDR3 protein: CAWRGQGVPYEQYF. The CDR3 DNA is TGTGCCTGGAGAGGACAGGGGGTTCCCTACGAGCAGTACTTC.

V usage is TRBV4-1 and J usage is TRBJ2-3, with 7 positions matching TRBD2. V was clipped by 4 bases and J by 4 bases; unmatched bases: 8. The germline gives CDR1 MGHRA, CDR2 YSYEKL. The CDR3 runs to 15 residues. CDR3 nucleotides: TGCGCCAGCAGCCTGTCAGGACTAGGGGCAGATACGCAGTATTTT. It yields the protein CASSLSGLGADTQYF.

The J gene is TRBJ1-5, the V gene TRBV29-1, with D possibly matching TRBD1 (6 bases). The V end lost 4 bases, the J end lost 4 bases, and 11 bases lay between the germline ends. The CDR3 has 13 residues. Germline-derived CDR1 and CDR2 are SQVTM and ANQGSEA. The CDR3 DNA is TGCAGCGTTGGAGAGGACAGAAATCAGCCCCAGCATTTT. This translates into CSVGEDRNQPQHF. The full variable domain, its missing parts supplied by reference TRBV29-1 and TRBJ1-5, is SAVISQKPSRDICQRGTSLTIQCQVDSQVTMMFWYRQQPGQSLTLIATANQGSEATYESGFVIDKFPISRPNLTFSTLTVSNMSPEDSSIYLCSVGEDRNQPQHFGDGTRLSIL.

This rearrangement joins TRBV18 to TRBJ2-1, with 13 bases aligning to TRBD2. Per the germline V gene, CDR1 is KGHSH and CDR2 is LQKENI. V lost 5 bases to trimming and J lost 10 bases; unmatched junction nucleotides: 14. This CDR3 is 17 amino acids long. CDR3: CASSGLAGVRRAWEQFF. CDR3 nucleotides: TGTGCCAGCTCAGGACTAGCGGGAGTTCGTAGGGCGTGGGAGCAGTTCTTC.

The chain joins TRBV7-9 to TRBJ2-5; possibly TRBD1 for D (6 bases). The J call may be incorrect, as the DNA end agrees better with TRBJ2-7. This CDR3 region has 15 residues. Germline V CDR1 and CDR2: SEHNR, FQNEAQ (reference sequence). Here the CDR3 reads CASSLHRDTTYEQYF. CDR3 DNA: TGTGCCAGCAGCCTCCACCGGGACACCACCTACGAGCAGTACTTC.

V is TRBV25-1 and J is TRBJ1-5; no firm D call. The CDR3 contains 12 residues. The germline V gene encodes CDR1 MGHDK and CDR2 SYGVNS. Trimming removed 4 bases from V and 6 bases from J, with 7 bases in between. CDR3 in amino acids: CASSGGSQPQHF. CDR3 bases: TGTGCCAGCAGTGGCGGGAGTCAGCCCCAGCATTTT.

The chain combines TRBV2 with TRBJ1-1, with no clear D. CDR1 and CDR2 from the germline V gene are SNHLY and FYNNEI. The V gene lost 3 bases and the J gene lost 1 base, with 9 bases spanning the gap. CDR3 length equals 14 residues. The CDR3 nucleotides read TGTGCCAGCAGTGAGCCGGGGAGGAACACTGAAGCTTTCTTT. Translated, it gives CASSEPGRNTEAFF.

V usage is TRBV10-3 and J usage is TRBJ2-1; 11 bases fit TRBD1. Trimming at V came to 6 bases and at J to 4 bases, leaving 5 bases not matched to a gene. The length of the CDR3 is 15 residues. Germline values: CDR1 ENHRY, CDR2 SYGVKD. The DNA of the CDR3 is TGTGCCATCAGCACCGGGACAGGGGGTTACAATGAGCAGTTCTTC. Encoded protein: CAISTGTGGYNEQFF.